The subject of this entry is one T cell receptor (beta chain). Its antigen is unidentified. The sample originates from a study of vaccination and CD4 T cells after COVID-19. Study-level findings and limits: Vaccine-specific clones in convalescent patients were spike mono-reactive in 304 of 307 cases.

Cultured CD4+ T cell DNA underwent sequencing with the Oncomine TCR Beta short-read assay. The template was genomic DNA from cultured CD4+ T cells. A single record per CDR3 protein comes from TCRdb applying MiXCR to the PCR reads. The table includes about 27,000 distinct CDR3 sequences, 55% to 80% detected once. Germline V gives CDR1 LNHDA, CDR2 SQIVND (reference sequence). Trimming at V came to 5 bases and at J to 10 bases, leaving 2 bases not matched to a gene. This CDR3 region has 13 residues. Noted treatment: approximately nine-day PBMC culture with coronavirus spike peptide pools or control peptides (ViraFEST assay).

The starting material was CD4+ T cells from blood, cultured in vitro, obtained after SARS-CoV-2 vaccination. The V and J genes are TRBV19 and TRBJ1-6, with TRBD1 matching 10 bases. This receptor was identified in a human donor who received a COVID-19 vaccine. The CDR3 nucleotides read TGTGCCAGTAGTGGGACAGGGGTATCACCCCTCCACTTT. Encoded protein: CASSGTGVSPLHF.